This TCR beta chain originates from a study of post-analysis software for immune sequencing data. In the study overall: Courses of disease covered relapsing-remitting, secondary progressive and progressive-relapsing multiple sclerosis. General study points: Same-batch samples co-clustered strongly by F measure. The five TRBV segments detected at higher frequency in patients than in controls included TRBV5-6, TRBV5-1 and TRBV20-1.

Unique molecular identifiers were built into the TCR beta cDNA libraries. Input populations of about 0.9 to 10 million T cells gave rise to about 480,000 cDNA molecules. Each CDR3 protein gets one entry after TCRdb re-called the PCR reads with MiXCR. Of 500,000 to 600,000 distinct CDR3 sequences in the sample, about 40% were seen once. This clonotype was observed a handful of times. Its target is not known. Germline trimming cut 2 bases from V and 7 bases from J; bases unmatched to any gene: 7. The CDR3 sequence is 14 residues long. The sequencing sample was made of blood. The chain carries TRBV12-3 or TRBV12-4 and TRBJ1-2, with TRBD1 matching 7 bases. This TCR was sampled from a girl aged 5-17 years with multiple sclerosis. Here the CDR3 DNA reads TGTGCCAGCAGTTTATCAGGGGGGGCGAGTGGCTACACCTTC. Translation: CASSLSGGASGYTF.